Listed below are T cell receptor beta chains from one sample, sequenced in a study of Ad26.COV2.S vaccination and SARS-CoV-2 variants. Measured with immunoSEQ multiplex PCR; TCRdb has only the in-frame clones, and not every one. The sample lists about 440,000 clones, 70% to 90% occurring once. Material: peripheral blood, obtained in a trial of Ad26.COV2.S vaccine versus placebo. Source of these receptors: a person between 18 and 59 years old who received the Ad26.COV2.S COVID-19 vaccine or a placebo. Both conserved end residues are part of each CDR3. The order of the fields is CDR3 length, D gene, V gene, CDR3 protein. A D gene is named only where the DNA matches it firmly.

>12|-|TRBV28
CASSETGKPQHF
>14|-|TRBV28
CASSFGPRNQPQHF
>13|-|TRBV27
CASSLVGEETQYF
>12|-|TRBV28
CASSSPLEKQYF
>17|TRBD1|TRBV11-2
CASSPGQGTRWDTEAFF
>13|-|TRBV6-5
CATPVPGALTQYF
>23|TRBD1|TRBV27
CASSSSTPRTGSSPNLYNSPLHF
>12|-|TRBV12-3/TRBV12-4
CASSPGRYGYTF
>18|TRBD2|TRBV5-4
CASSPGTSGRSSYNEQFF
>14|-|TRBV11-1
CASSSRQAYSPLHF
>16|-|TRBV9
CASSVAGQAENSPLHF
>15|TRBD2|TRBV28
CASSPLAGGLYEQYF
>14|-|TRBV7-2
CASSHRGLVNEQFF
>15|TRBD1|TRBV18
CASSPRTGYYQPQHF
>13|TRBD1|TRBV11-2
CASSPDRVQTQYF
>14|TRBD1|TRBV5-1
CASSLGRTGDEQYF
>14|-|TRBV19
CASSLGLSTETQYF
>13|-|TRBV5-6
CASSSPQGRGYTF
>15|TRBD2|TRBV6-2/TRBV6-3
CASSKTSGSAYEQYF
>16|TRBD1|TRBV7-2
CASSSNRGRGTGELFF
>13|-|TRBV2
CASSGQSLYEQYF
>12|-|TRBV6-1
CASSENGYEAFF
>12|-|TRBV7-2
CASRDTNTEAFF
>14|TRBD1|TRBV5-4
CASSLGGDRRLLIF
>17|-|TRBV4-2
CASSLRAGLSSGNTIYF
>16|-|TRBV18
CASSPSLGRGNTEAFF
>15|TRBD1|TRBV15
CATSRDRVPNNEQFF
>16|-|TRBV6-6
CASSYGPRGRETEAFF
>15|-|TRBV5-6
CASSQGGGLSYEQYF
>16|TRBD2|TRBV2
CASSEGWRGFGDTQYF
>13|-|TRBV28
CASIGAANYGYTF